Listed below are T cell receptor beta chains from one sample, sequenced in a study of T cell repertoires in cytomegalovirus infection. These receptors' antigens are unknown. One entry per CDR3 protein, called by TCRdb with MiXCR from the reads. Among fewer than 1,000,000 distinct CDR3 sequences listed, about a third were seen once. The source material was cultured CD8+ T cells from PBMCs, sampled from culture after CMV antigen stimulation. All receptors derive from a human donor in good health (CMV status not recorded). Some clones in this sample may be carry-over from other donors' samples. The CDR3 runs from the conserved cysteine through the conserved F or W. Each record gives: CDR3 protein, CDR3 DNA, clone size, J gene, V gene, D gene. The D gene is left open where the match is weak. A row's size may be missing; if present it is once, few, many or a size class.

CASSEEKETYQETQYF TGTGCCAGCAGTGAAGAAAAAGAGACATACCAAGAGACCCAGTACTTC NA TRBJ2-5 TRBV6-1 NA
CASTWVGELFF TGTGCCAGCACATGGGTCGGGGAGCTGTTTTTT many TRBJ2-2 TRBV7-9 NA
CASSLKTPSRDTQYF TGTGCCAGCAGCTTGAAGACCCCGAGTAGAGATACGCAGTATTTT few TRBJ2-3 TRBV5-6 NA
CASSPPGLAGDETQYF TGTGCCAGCAGCCCTCCGGGACTAGCGGGGGATGAGACCCAGTACTTC many TRBJ2-5 TRBV7-2 TRBD2
CATTHPGFGNEQFF TGTGCCACCACCCATCCCGGTTTTGGCAATGAGCAGTTCTTC NA TRBJ2-1 TRBV15 NA
CASSYWKGGNTEAFF TGTGCCAGCAGTTACTGGAAGGGGGGGAACACTGAAGCTTTCTTT few TRBJ1-1 TRBV6-2/TRBV6-3 NA
CASRTAVARSSYEQYF TGTGCCAGCCGTACGGCCGTTGCACGTAGCTCCTACGAGCAGTACTTC once TRBJ2-7 TRBV5-5 NA
CASSFPHPEQFF TGTGCCAGCAGTTTCCCACATCCCGAGCAGTTCTTC few TRBJ2-1 TRBV28 NA
CASSFGDSVLYTF TGTGCCAGCAGCTTTGGGGACAGCGTTCTCTACACCTTC NA TRBJ1-2 TRBV5-6 TRBD1
CASSYTRVPNYGYTF TGTGCCAGCAGTTACACCAGGGTCCCTAACTATGGCTACACCTTC NA TRBJ1-2 TRBV6-8 NA
CASSYGGADGYTF TGTGCCAGCAGTTACGGGGGGGCGGATGGCTACACCTTC many TRBJ1-2 TRBV6-6 NA
CASSEGRGYNEQFF TGTGCCAGCAGTGAAGGGCGAGGTTACAATGAGCAGTTCTTC NA TRBJ2-1 TRBV25-1 NA
CSARDLDRDTGELFF TGCAGTGCTAGAGATCTGGACAGGGACACCGGGGAGCTGTTTTTT NA TRBJ2-2 TRBV20-1 TRBD1
CASRLDSNPYTGELFF TGTGCCAGCAGACTCGACAGTAATCCATACACCGGGGAGCTGTTTTTT NA TRBJ2-2 TRBV27 NA
CASSYRVPNTGELFF TGTGCCAGCAGTTACAGGGTTCCGAACACCGGGGAGCTGTTTTTT NA TRBJ2-2 TRBV7-9 NA
CASSPTGPTSNYGYTF TGTGCCAGCAGTCCGACAGGGCCTACCTCTAACTATGGCTACACCTTC NA TRBJ1-2 TRBV6-5 TRBD1
CASSPKGAPTNEKLFF TGTGCCAGTAGTCCCAAGGGGGCGCCTACTAATGAAAAACTGTTTTTT NA TRBJ1-4 TRBV19 TRBD1
CASKFTWTGANQPQHF TGTGCCAGCAAGTTTACGTGGACAGGGGCGAATCAGCCCCAGCATTTT few TRBJ1-5 TRBV27 TRBD1
CASSMFGAGRGASGELFF TGTGCCAGTAGTATGTTTGGAGCAGGTCGCGGAGCTTCCGGGGAGCTGTTTTTT NA TRBJ2-2 TRBV19 NA
CASSPETEYQETQYF TGTGCCAGCAGCCCCGAGACAGAGTACCAAGAGACCCAGTACTTC NA TRBJ2-5 TRBV11-2 NA
CASSTAVGKDGELFF TGTGCCAGCAGCACCGCGGTGGGGAAGGACGGGGAGCTGTTTTTT many TRBJ2-2 TRBV7-6 NA
CASSSGTGAFEAFF TGTGCCAGCAGCTCTGGGACAGGGGCTTTTGAAGCTTTCTTT few TRBJ1-1 TRBV7-3 TRBD1
CASSDRAHNEQFF TGTGCCAGCAGCGACAGGGCCCACAATGAGCAGTTCTTC many TRBJ2-1 TRBV11-3 TRBD1
CASSLGGALGYTF TGTGCCAGCAGCTTAGGAGGGGCGCTTGGCTACACCTTC NA TRBJ1-2 TRBV7-9 NA
CASSYSKRGNQPQHF TGTGCCAGCAGTTACTCGAAGCGAGGCAATCAGCCCCAGCATTTT NA TRBJ1-5 TRBV6-5 NA
CASSQGLEHFF TGTGCCAGCAGTCAGGGCCTTGAGCATTTCTTC once TRBJ2-1 TRBV12-3/TRBV12-4 NA
CASPGLAGVLSSYNEQFF TGTGCCAGCCCGGGACTAGCGGGGGTGTTGAGCTCCTACAATGAGCAGTTCTTC NA TRBJ2-1 TRBV5-4 TRBD2
CSARGQGAAEAFF TGCAGTGCCCGAGGACAGGGGGCGGCTGAAGCTTTCTTT once TRBJ1-1 TRBV20-1 TRBD1
CASSSGTSGGYTDTQYF TGTGCCAGCAGCTCAGGGACTAGCGGGGGCTACACAGATACGCAGTATTTT NA TRBJ2-3 TRBV11-2 TRBD2
CASNPMSRHEQYF TGTGCCAGCAACCCCATGTCTCGGCACGAGCAGTACTTC few TRBJ2-7 TRBV7-9 NA
CASSLYPGPSTDTQYF TGTGCCAGCAGTTTATATCCGGGGCCTAGCACAGATACGCAGTATTTT many TRBJ2-3 TRBV28 NA
CASSPVGTSGGLWAREQFF TGTGCCAGCAGTCCCGTCGGGACTAGCGGGGGTCTGTGGGCTAGGGAGCAGTTCTTC NA TRBJ2-1 TRBV12-3/TRBV12-4 TRBD2
CASSYRLAGGPADTQYF TGTGCCAGCAGTTACCGGCTGGCGGGGGGGCCAGCAGATACGCAGTATTTT few TRBJ2-3 TRBV6-5 TRBD2
CASSSGTGNNYGYTF TGTGCCAGCAGTTCTGGGACAGGGAATAACTATGGCTACACCTTC NA TRBJ1-2 TRBV27 TRBD1
CASSLSGGLNTEAFF TGTGCCAGCAGCTTAAGCGGGGGCCTGAACACTGAAGCTTTCTTT NA TRBJ1-1 TRBV7-9 NA
CASSPYPGQGEVTEAFF TGTGCCAGCAGCCCTTACCCGGGACAGGGTGAAGTCACTGAAGCTTTCTTT NA TRBJ1-1 TRBV7-8 TRBD1
CASSEALRGLTAETQYF TGTGCCAGCAGTGAAGCGCTTCGGGGACTGACGGCGGAGACCCAGTACTTC NA TRBJ2-5 TRBV6-1 NA
CASSQGPDTEAFF TGTGCCAGCAGCCAAGGACCTGACACTGAAGCTTTCTTT NA TRBJ1-1 TRBV4-2 NA
CASNPDGTFYEQYF TGTGCCAGCAACCCGGACGGAACATTCTACGAGCAGTACTTC NA TRBJ2-7 TRBV6-1 NA
CASSETGAGELFF TGTGCCAGCAGTGAGACAGGGGCCGGGGAGCTGTTTTTT few TRBJ2-2 TRBV2 TRBD1